This T cell receptor beta chain is drawn from a study of CD8+CD57+ T cells in acquired aplastic anemia. Overall study: Quantities of DNA derived from sorted CD4+ and CD8+ cells averaged approximately 3.5 ug. Regarding the study as a whole: In CD8+ cells, Simpson's diversity showed no significant difference between patients and controls. Some 31 shared CD8+ CDR3s appeared highly expressed within patients' immunodominant clones.

As for this clonotype: No antigen is known for it.

Patients selected for sequencing had displayed CD8+CD57+ cell expansion by flow cytometry. None of the patients had been given any therapy when their blood was sampled. Genomic DNA was employed as the template in profiling TCR beta VDJ and CDR3. TCRdb processed the reads anew with MiXCR; each CDR3 protein has one entry. The table shows under 200,000 distinct CDR3 sequences, with more than 40% occurring only once. This CDR3 is 14 amino acids long. V was cut by 3 bases and J by 5 bases, with 10 bases left in between. The V gene's germline CDR1 is KGHDR and CDR2 SFDVKD. The sequenced sample consisted of sorted CD4+, CD8+, or CD8+CD57+ T cells (not recorded which) from PBMCs. The source is a human donor with aplastic anemia. This chain links TRBV24-1 with TRBJ1-5; TRBD1 is a possible D gene (5 bases). Here the CDR3 DNA reads TGTGCCACCAGTGATGCGGGAGGGGATCAGCCCCAGCATTTT. Translated: CATSDAGGDQPQHF.